This T cell receptor (beta chain) was sequenced during a study of beta chain features in type 1 diabetes. Study-level points and caveats: Sampled from patients, naive, central memory and Treg TCRB repertoires appeared more similar than those sampled from healthy donors. A PCR bias possibly favoring shorter templates would apply equally to patients and controls. People with Type 1 diabetes carried modestly yet significantly shorter TCRB CDR3s in all four CD4+ subsets.

With regard to this clone: Its matching antigen is unknown.

Every bit of the isolated RNA underwent reverse transcription, so sequencing read expressed TCRB transcripts. The data were produced by immunoSEQ multiplex PCR, yet TCRdb's version contains in-frame clones alone and is incomplete. The sample contains a few hundred thousand clones, roughly 16% of which appear only once. V was pared by 8 bases and J by 4 bases, with 17 bases between. Germline-derived CDR1 and CDR2 are GTSNPN and SVGIG (reference sequence). This CDR3 spans 13 amino acids. Averaging approximately 110 mL, one heparinised blood draw came from each individual donor. The sample taken for sequencing was naive CD4+ T cells from blood. This clonotype was obtained from a man aged 25 to 45 with type 1 diabetes. The chain joins TRBV30 to TRBJ1-2; D is unclear. Written as DNA, the CDR3 is TGTGCCGCACCCAAGCGGGCAGCCTATGGCTACACCTTC. As protein: CAAPKRAAYGYTF.